A single sample is the source of the 18 T cell receptor beta chains below, sequenced in a study of Ad26.COV2.S vaccination and SARS-CoV-2 variants (dated by TCRdb to 2020 to 2023). The meaning of the sample's treatment or condition label: around 19 received Ad26.COV2.S at low or high dose, single or two shots; 5 received placebo; per-sample allocation not given. Repertoires of vaccine and placebo recipients were sequenced from samples taken on day 63 after the first injection. Library preparation employed the immunoSEQ multiplex PCR assay. TCRdb retrieved this table from immuneACCESS and kept in-frame rearrangements only. Not all clones are present; in checked studies, unresolved V genes account for under half, and no reason is known for the remainder. The sample includes around 450,000 clones, with about 93% observed a single time. The top ten hold less than 15% of the sample. Sequenced material: peripheral blood, taken in a trial of Ad26.COV2.S vaccine versus placebo. These TCRs come from a person aged 18-60 years who received the Ad26.COV2.S COVID-19 vaccine or a placebo.

This sequence joins TRBV10-3 and TRBJ1-6; D is ambiguous. The CDR3 consists of 16 residues. Trimming removed 1 base from V and 5 bases from J, with 12 bases in between. CDR1 and CDR2 from the germline V gene are ENHRY and SYGVKD. The CDR3 nucleotides read TGTGCCATCAGTGAGTTGGGCCGATCTAATAATTCACCCCTCCACTTT. Translating it yields CAISELGRSNNSPLHF.

The chain combines TRBV29-1 with TRBJ2-7; D might be TRBD1 (5 bases). Trimming cost V 4 bases and J 4 bases, with 8 bases left between them. CDR1 SQVTM and CDR2 ANQGSEA come from the germline V gene. This CDR3 contains 11 residues. CDR3 in amino acids: CSVGQIYEQYF. For the CDR3, the DNA is TGCAGCGTTGGACAGATATACGAGCAGTACTTC.

This clone was seen a single time. Other DNA sequences from this sample encode an identical CDR3 as well. The DNA of the CDR3 is TGTGCCAGCAGTTTTAGGGGACTTAAGAACACTGAAGCTTTCTTT. This gives the protein CASSFRGLKNTEAFF. The chain carries TRBV6-2 or TRBV6-3 and TRBJ1-1; possible D gene TRBD1, 5 bases. V dropped 4 bases and J dropped 1 base, with 13 bases sitting between them. This CDR3 spans 15 amino acids. CDR1 MNHEY and CDR2 SVGEGT come from the germline V gene.

The chain combines TRBV15 with TRBJ2-7; 7 bases line up with TRBD1. The CDR3 runs 16 residues. The V gene's germline CDR1 is LNHNV and CDR2 YYDKDF (reference sequence). V shed 3 bases and J 3 bases; nucleotides not matched to a gene: 11. The CDR3 region is CATSRGTGQLFYEQYF. As DNA, the CDR3 is TGTGCCACCAGCAGGGGGACGGGACAGCTATTCTACGAGCAGTACTTC.

J is TRBJ1-2 and V is TRBV30, with 8 bases that match TRBD1. The junction had 6 bases not matched to a gene; V was cut back by 5 bases and J by 4 bases. CDR1 is GTSNPN, CDR2 SVGIG, per germline (reference sequence). This CDR3 has 13 amino acids. The CDR3 protein is CAWDRGFLYGYTF. The CDR3 DNA reads as TGTGCCTGGGACAGGGGATTCCTCTATGGCTACACCTTC.

The sample holds many counts of this clone. The chain employs TRBV18 and TRBJ1-6; D not certain. The V gene lost 6 bases and the J gene lost 6 bases, with 12 bases spanning the gap. In germline, CDR1 is KGHSH, CDR2 LQKENI. This CDR3 region has 14 residues. CDR3 residues: CASSPSGLNSPLHF. Here the CDR3 DNA reads TGTGCCAGCTCCCCGAGCGGCCTTAATTCACCCCTCCACTTT.

The chain couples TRBV9 to TRBJ2-2; D call uncertain. CDR1 is SGDLS, CDR2 YYNGEE, per germline. Trimming removed 4 bases at V and 3 bases at J, with 7 bases between. This CDR3 is built from 13 residues. The CDR3, as DNA: TGTGCCAGCAGCCTGTTTTACACCGGGGAGCTGTTTTTT. This encodes CASSLFYTGELFF. The full variable domain, its missing parts supplied by reference TRBV9 and TRBJ2-2, is DSGVTQTPKHLITATGQRVTLRCSPRSGDLSVYWYQQSLDQGLQFLIQYYNGEERAKGNILERFSAQQFPDLHSELNLSSLELGDSALYFCASSLFYTGELFFGEGSRLTVL.

This clone was seen just once. The chain joins TRBV13 to TRBJ1-1, with 7 bases that match TRBD1. Trimming took 6 bases from V and 1 from J; bases not matched to a gene: 8. Germline lookup yields CDR1 PRHDT and CDR2 FYEKMQ (reference sequence). The CDR3 covers 15 residues. The CDR3 DNA is TGTGCCAGCAGTTATCTGGACAGGCCGAACACTGAAGCTTTCTTT. Amino acid sequence: CASSYLDRPNTEAFF.

The rearrangement joins TRBV6-2 or TRBV6-3 to TRBJ2-3, with D possibly matching TRBD1 (5 bases). The V gene lost 1 base and the J gene lost 2 bases, with 10 bases spanning the gap. There are 15 residues in the CDR3. The germline CDR1 and CDR2 sequences are MNHEY and SVGEGT. The CDR3 nucleotides read TGTGCCAGCAGTTACTTAGGGGCCGACACAGATACGCAGTATTTT. Amino acids: CASSYLGADTDTQYF.

The genes are TRBV5-1 and TRBJ2-1; 10 bases are shared with TRBD2. The CDR3 is made up of 15 amino acids. Germline trimming cut 1 base from V and 6 bases from J; bases unmatched to any gene: 4. Germline V lookup: CDR1 SGHRS, CDR2 YFSETQ. Written as DNA, the CDR3 is TGCGCCAGCAGCTTGACTAGCGGGAAAGTCAATGAGCAGTTCTTC. Residues: CASSLTSGKVNEQFF.

The chain has TRBV7-2 and TRBJ1-5, with D possibly matching TRBD1 (5 bases). CDR3 length: 13 amino acids. Germline V gene lookup returns CDR1 SGHTA and CDR2 FQGNSA. The germline V and J ends were trimmed by 6 bases and 5 bases, with 11 bases remaining between them. CDR3 in amino acids: CASSPGGDQPQHF. As DNA, the CDR3 is TGTGCCAGCAGTCCCGGGGGGGATCAGCCCCAGCATTTT.

The rearrangement joins TRBV5-4 to TRBJ1-6; 9 bases agree with TRBD1. V dropped 3 bases and J dropped 9; count of bases not matched to a gene: 4. Germline loops: CDR1 SGHNT, CDR2 YYREEE (reference sequence). The CDR3 totals 14 residues. CDR3 sequence (DNA): TGTGCCAGCAGCTCACAGGGGGCTGGTTCACCCCTCCACTTT. This sequence encodes CASSSQGAGSPLHF.

This clone appeared a single time. The J gene is TRBJ2-5, the V gene TRBV24-1, with 12 bases aligning to TRBD2. V shed 8 bases, J shed 5 bases, and the junction held 5 bases outside the gene matches. Germline lookup yields CDR1 KGHDR and CDR2 SFDVKD. This CDR3 is 14 amino acids long. The CDR3 reads CATKTSGSVETQYF. DNA for the CDR3: TGTGCCACCAAGACTAGCGGGAGTGTGGAGACCCAGTACTTC.

The chain carries TRBV5-1 and TRBJ2-3; a weak D match, TRBD2 (5 bases). Trimming removed 5 bases at V and 0 bases at J, with 22 bases between. This CDR3 region has 18 residues. Germline CDR1 is SGHRS and CDR2 is YFSETQ. CDR3 amino acids: CASRSGGRSPTSTDTQYF. In DNA, the CDR3 is TGCGCCAGCAGATCTGGCGGGCGTTCCCCGACTAGCACAGATACGCAGTATTTT.

The chain carries TRBV27 and TRBJ1-2, with 7 bases matching TRBD1. The CDR3 is 14 amino acids. CDR1 is MNHEY and CDR2 is SMNVEV in the germline V gene (reference sequence). The V segment lost 4 bases and the J segment 5 bases; nucleotides outside the gene matches: 7. The CDR3 spells CASSSPDRQYGYTF. The CDR3 coding sequence is TGTGCCAGCAGTTCGCCGGACAGGCAATATGGCTACACCTTC.

This clone showed up just once. V is TRBV28 and J is TRBJ2-7, with D maybe TRBD1 (6 bases). Germline V gene lookup returns CDR1 MDHEN and CDR2 SYDVKM. V was trimmed by 6 bases and J by 2 bases, leaving 11 bases between them. This CDR3 contains 13 residues. The CDR3 sequence: CASRQGRAYEQYF. The CDR3 region has the DNA TGTGCCAGCAGACAGGGTAGGGCCTACGAGCAGTACTTC.

This clone appeared once. The genes are TRBV19 and TRBJ2-4; D could derive from TRBD1 or TRBD2 (5 bases each). Trimming removed 3 bases at V and 2 bases at J, with 14 bases between. Germline CDR1 reads LNHDA; CDR2 reads SQIVND (reference sequence). The CDR3 totals 16 residues. The CDR3 DNA is TGTGCCAGTAGTATCGAAGAGGGGCAGTCCAAAAACATTCAGTACTTC. Protein: CASSIEEGQSKNIQYF.

This chain joins TRBV7-9 and TRBJ2-2, with a possible D match to TRBD1 (5 bases). The CDR3 runs 15 residues. The V gene lost 6 bases and the J gene lost 0 bases, with 11 bases spanning the gap. The germline CDR1 and CDR2 sequences are SEHNR and FQNEAQ (reference sequence). DNA for the CDR3: TGTGCCAGCAGATCACGACAGACGAACACCGGGGAGCTGTTTTTT. Translating gives CASRSRQTNTGELFF.